The 27 T cell receptor beta chains below were found in one sample sequenced in a study of blood T cell repertoires in COVID-19. The method was immunoSEQ multiplex PCR; TCRdb's version includes in-frame clones alone and lacks a portion of them. The sample holds about 64,000 clones; 88% are singletons and the top ten take 10%. The sample was PBMCs or T cells enriched from blood (not recorded which). The receptors were sampled from a woman aged 40 to 55 who had recovered from COVID-19.

The V call is TRBV5-5, the J call TRBJ2-5; tentative D call: TRBD2 (5 bases). The ends were cut back, 4 bases at V and 5 bases at J, with 15 bases in the middle. Germline V gene sequence: CDR1 SGHKS, CDR2 YYEKEE (reference sequence). CDR3 length: 14 amino acids. CDR3 coding DNA: TGTGCCAGCAGCGGAAACCTAGCAGCGGAGACCCAGTACTTC. Translated, it gives CASSGNLAAETQYF.

The table lists this clone with a count of one. The chain carries TRBV29-1 and TRBJ1-4, with D maybe TRBD1 (5 bases). Trimming removed 4 bases from V and 5 bases from J, with 11 bases in between. The germline V gene encodes CDR1 SQVTM and CDR2 ANQGSEA. The length of the CDR3 is 13 residues. This CDR3 reads CSVGTPLNEKLFF. The CDR3 nucleotides are TGCAGCGTTGGGACACCTCTAAATGAAAAACTGTTTTTT.

The chain's CDR3 is CASSLASAETQYF. The CDR3 coding sequence is TGTGCCAGCAGCTTAGCTAGCGCGGAGACCCAGTACTTC. This chain uses TRBV5-6 with TRBJ2-5; possibly TRBD2 for D (6 bases). This CDR3 is built from 13 residues. V was clipped by 2 bases and J by 5 bases, with 10 bases between them. Germline CDR1 SGHDT, CDR2 YYEEEE.

The rearrangement joins TRBV19 to TRBJ1-5; D uncertain. This CDR3 comprises 14 residues. V lost 5 bases and J 6 bases, leaving 14 bases between the germline ends. Germline V gives CDR1 LNHDA, CDR2 SQIVND (reference sequence). The CDR3, as DNA: TGTGCCAGTAGTCCCAGGTTGTTAGGTCAGCCCCAGCATTTT. As protein: CASSPRLLGQPQHF.

The chain combines TRBV19 with TRBJ1-5; D is undetermined. Trimming removed 3 bases at V and 3 bases at J, with 21 bases between. Looked up from germline, CDR1 is LNHDA and CDR2 is SQIVND (reference sequence). This CDR3 region has 18 residues. The CDR3 protein is CASSMAFGGVGDNQPQHF. The DNA for the CDR3 is TGTGCCAGTAGTATGGCTTTTGGAGGAGTGGGTGACAATCAGCCCCAGCATTTT.

This rearrangement joins TRBV19 to TRBJ1-3; 8 bases line up with TRBD1. This CDR3 is 14 amino acids long. Looked up from germline, CDR1 is LNHDA and CDR2 is SQIVND (reference sequence). V was pared by 3 bases and J by 8 bases, with 6 bases of the junction left unmatched. CDR3 loop: CASSIRRGLDTIYF. The CDR3 DNA sequence: TGTGCCAGTAGTATCCGCAGGGGGCTTGACACCATATATTTT.

The genes are TRBV18 and TRBJ2-1; perhaps TRBD2 as D (5 bases). The CDR3 extends over 14 amino acids. Trimming removed 3 bases from V and 3 bases from J, with 9 bases in between. Germline V gene sequence: CDR1 KGHSH, CDR2 LQKENI. This CDR3 is CASSPSGNYNEQFF. In DNA form, the CDR3 reads TGTGCCAGCTCACCCTCCGGGAACTACAATGAGCAGTTCTTC.

The gene calls are TRBV7-9 and TRBJ2-7; 10 bases align to TRBD1. Germline CDR1 SEHNR, CDR2 FQNEAQ (reference sequence). This CDR3 has 15 residues. V gave up 5 bases and J gave up 3 bases; unmatched junction bases: 7. CDR3 sequence reads: CASSKGDRGYYEQYF. For the CDR3, the DNA is TGTGCCAGCAGCAAGGGGGACAGGGGTTACTACGAGCAGTACTTC.

This clone was seen only a few times. The chain recombines TRBV7-8 with TRBJ2-1; 14 positions agree with TRBD2. CDR3 length equals 19 residues. The V segment lost 1 base and the J segment 4 bases; nucleotides outside the gene matches: 9. Germline V lookup: CDR1 SGHVS, CDR2 FQNEAQ. CDR3: CASSLGYRLAGGPYNEQFF. As DNA, the CDR3 is TGTGCCAGCAGCTTAGGGTATAGACTAGCGGGGGGGCCTTACAATGAGCAGTTCTTC.

The chain joins TRBV12-3 or TRBV12-4 to TRBJ1-2; no clear D gene. Trimming took 8 bases from V and 7 from J, leaving 17 bases between them. The CDR3 runs 13 residues. This CDR3 is CASSLGSFGGYTF. The CDR3, as DNA: TGTGCCAGCTCCTTGGGGAGTTTCGGTGGCTACACCTTC.

V gene TRBV3-1 (or the pseudogene TRBV3-2) combines with J gene TRBJ2-3; possibly TRBD2 for D (6 bases). In germline, CDR1 is LGHDT, CDR2 YNNKEL (reference sequence). V was trimmed by 0 bases and J by 2 bases, leaving 9 bases between them. This CDR3 has 15 amino acids. The CDR3 sequence: CASSQEGGITDTQYF. CDR3 DNA sequence: TGTGCCAGCAGCCAAGAAGGCGGGATCACAGATACGCAGTATTTT.

The chain employs TRBV12-3 or TRBV12-4 and TRBJ2-7, with D possibly matching TRBD1 (6 bases). V was cut by 6 bases and J by 4 bases, with 10 bases left in between. The CDR3 sequence is 12 residues long. The CDR3 reads CASSTGMYEQYF. DNA of the CDR3: TGTGCCAGCAGCACAGGGATGTACGAGCAGTACTTC.

CDR3 nucleotide sequence: TGTGCCAGCAGCTGGGGGGGCGAACAAGCTTTCTTT. Amino acids: CASSWGGEQAFF. The gene calls are TRBV7-9 and TRBJ1-1, with D tentatively TRBD1 (6 bases). Germline loops: CDR1 SEHNR, CDR2 FQNEAQ (reference sequence). This CDR3 is built from 12 residues. V was shortened by 4 bases and J by 9 bases, with 12 bases between the two germline ends.

V is TRBV7-9 and J is TRBJ2-7; TRBD1 agrees at 7 bases. Losses at the gene ends were 6 bases for V and 2 bases for J; bases not matched to a gene: 7. This CDR3 has 14 residues. Germline lookup yields CDR1 SEHNR and CDR2 FQNEAQ (reference sequence). CDR3 nucleotide sequence: TGTGCCAGCAGAACAGACAGGGACCCCTACGAGCAGTACTTC. Translated, it gives CASRTDRDPYEQYF.

The gene calls are TRBV11-1 and TRBJ2-7; 10 positions agree with TRBD1. The CDR3 runs to 15 residues. V was clipped by 5 bases and J by 3 bases; unmatched bases: 7. The germline gives CDR1 SGHAT, CDR2 FQDESV (reference sequence). The CDR3 sequence: CASSHTGTGVYEQYF. For the CDR3, the DNA is TGTGCCAGCAGCCACACCGGGACAGGGGTCTACGAGCAGTACTTC.

J is TRBJ2-3 and V is TRBV7-2; D is possibly TRBD2 (6 bases). Germline V gene data show CDR1 as SGHTA and CDR2 as FQGNSA. The CDR3 is 16 residues long. V was trimmed by 1 base and J by 6 bases, leaving 17 bases between them. The chain's CDR3 is CASSLGGLGGVDTQYF. As DNA, the CDR3 is TGTGCCAGCAGCTTAGGTGGTCTTGGCGGGGTTGATACGCAGTATTTT.

This chain connects TRBV3-1 (or the pseudogene TRBV3-2) to TRBJ2-1, with 9 bases matching TRBD1. J lost 5 bases, V lost 1 base, and 3 bases had no gene match. In germline, CDR1 is LGHDT, CDR2 YNNKEL (reference sequence). The CDR3 is 15 amino acids. CDR3 residues: CASSQGDRDDNEQFF. In nucleotides, the CDR3 is TGTGCCAGCAGCCAAGGGGACAGGGATGACAATGAGCAGTTCTTC.

V and J are TRBV4-1 and TRBJ2-5, with D tentatively TRBD2 (5 bases). The CDR3 runs 13 residues. Germline lookup yields CDR1 MGHRA and CDR2 YSYEKL. V was pared by 4 bases and J by 5 bases, with 11 bases between. This chain's CDR3 is CASSLTRPETQYF. The CDR3 nucleotides read TGCGCCAGCAGCCTCACTAGGCCGGAGACCCAGTACTTC.

The J gene is TRBJ2-2, the V gene TRBV6-5; D is uncertain. Between the trimmed V and J ends, which lost 0 bases and 6 bases, there was a span of 8 bases. CDR3 length equals 14 residues. The germline V gene has CDR1 MNHEY and CDR2 SVGAGI. The CDR3 here is CASSYSSSAGELFF. The DNA for the CDR3 is TGTGCCAGCAGTTACTCGTCTAGTGCCGGGGAGCTGTTTTTT.

CDR3 bases: TGTGCCAGTAGTATGGGACAGGGCACCGAAAAACTGTTTTTT. It encodes CASSMGQGTEKLFF. The rearrangement uses TRBV19 and TRBJ1-4; 9 bases agree with TRBD1. Germline CDR1 reads LNHDA; CDR2 reads SQIVND (reference sequence). The CDR3 runs 14 residues. V was clipped by 3 bases and J by 8 bases; unmatched bases: 4. Variable domain in full (rest from reference TRBV19 and TRBJ1-4): DGGITQSPKYLFRKEGQNVTLSCEQNLNHDAMYWYRQDPGQGLRLIYYSQIVNDFQKGDIAEGYSVSREKKESFPLTVTSAQKNPTAFYLCASSMGQGTEKLFFGSGTQLSVL.

The J gene is TRBJ1-4, the V gene TRBV7-9; D is undetermined. This CDR3 region has 14 residues. The V end lost 3 bases, the J end lost 4 bases, and 9 bases lay between the germline ends. Germline-derived CDR1 and CDR2 are SEHNR and FQNEAQ (reference sequence). CDR3 residues: CASSLPGVNEKLFF. CDR3 nucleotides: TGTGCCAGCAGCTTGCCCGGGGTTAATGAAAAACTGTTTTTT.

This clone came up once. This sequence joins TRBV6-5 and TRBJ2-7; D gene ambiguous. Germline CDR1 reads MNHEY; CDR2 reads SVGAGI. The CDR3 loop spans 13 amino acids. V lost 5 bases, J lost 0 bases, and 8 bases lay in between. The CDR3 spells CASSIRVSYEQYF. As DNA, the CDR3 is TGTGCCAGCAGTATCCGGGTCTCCTACGAGCAGTACTTC.

This chain uses TRBV5-4 with TRBJ1-1; D might be TRBD1 (5 bases). Germline V gene data show CDR1 as SGHNT and CDR2 as YYREEE (reference sequence). The CDR3 has 15 residues. Deletions cut 1 base from V and 3 bases from J, with 13 bases between. CDR3 sequence (DNA): TGTGCCAGCAGCTTGCAGGGAACACTGTACACTGAAGCTTTCTTT. Residues: CASSLQGTLYTEAFF.

The gene calls are TRBV11-2 and TRBJ2-5, with D perhaps TRBD2 (6 bases). From germline, CDR1 is SGHAT and CDR2 FQNNGV. The CDR3 is 15 amino acids. V was pared by 5 bases and J by 5 bases, with 18 bases between. The CDR3 bases are TGTGCCAGCAGCCGGACCCGGGGAGGCCGCGAGACCCAGTACTTC. The encoded protein is CASSRTRGGRETQYF.

CDR3 bases: TGCGCCAGCAGCGTGGACAGGGATAAACTGTTTTTT. Translation gives CASSVDRDKLFF. The V call is TRBV5-1, the J call TRBJ1-4, with 8 bases lining up with TRBD1. The germline V gene encodes CDR1 SGHRS and CDR2 YFSETQ. V gave up 4 bases and J gave up 11 bases; unmatched junction bases: 4. This CDR3 comprises 12 residues.

V and J are TRBV5-5 and TRBJ2-3; TRBD2 agrees at 9 bases. CDR3 length: 17 amino acids. CDR1 is SGHKS, CDR2 YYEKEE, per germline (reference sequence). The junction had 5 bases not matched to a gene; V was cut back by 0 bases and J by 0 bases. CDR3 nucleotides: TGTGCCAGCAGCTTGGAACTAGCGGGCCGTAGCACAGATACGCAGTATTTT. Encoded protein: CASSLELAGRSTDTQYF.

The rearrangement links TRBV21-1 to TRBJ2-2; the table's D call, TRBD2, was not checked against the DNA. TRBV21-1 represents a pseudogene. The CDR3 totals 16 residues. CDR3 sequence reads: CASSKSGTRNTGELFF. The CDR3 coding sequence is TGTGCCAGCAGCAAAAGTGGGACTAGGAACACCGGGGAGCTGTTTTTT.